One and the same sample provided the 26 T cell receptor beta chains below, sequenced in a study of blood T cell repertoires in COVID-19. Using immunoSEQ multiplex PCR, the repertoire was profiled, and TCRdb retains in-frame clones only, with some absent. The sample has some 380,000 clones, roughly 90% seen once. The sample taken for sequencing was peripheral blood. The receptors derive from a man aged 18 to 35 with active or convalescent COVID-19.

This chain links TRBV5-5 with TRBJ1-6, with D perhaps matching TRBD1 (5 bases). Trimming removed 0 bases at V and 7 bases at J, with 11 bases between. CDR1 is SGHKS and CDR2 is YYEKEE in the germline V gene (reference sequence). The CDR3 extends over 15 amino acids. CDR3 protein: CASSLAPGLNSPLHF. The CDR3 DNA follows: TGTGCCAGCAGCTTGGCCCCAGGGTTGAATTCACCCCTCCACTTT. Filled out from reference TRBV5-5 and TRBJ1-6, the complete variable domain reads DAGVTQSPTHLIKTRGQQVTLRCSPISGHKSVSWYQQVLGQGPQFIFQYYEKEERGRGNFPDRFSARQFPNYSSELNVNALLLGDSALYLCASSLAPGLNSPLHFGNGTRLTVT.

The V gene is TRBV15, the J gene TRBJ1-5; 9 bases map to TRBD1. Per the germline V gene, CDR1 is LNHNV and CDR2 is YYDKDF (reference sequence). The V gene end was trimmed by 0 bases and the J gene end by 6 bases; junction bases not matched to a gene: 3. There are 15 residues in the CDR3. The CDR3 nucleotides read TGTGCCACCAGCAGAGATCGGGACAGGGTTCAGCCCCAGCATTTT. This translates into CATSRDRDRVQPQHF.

The chain is built from TRBV11-2 and TRBJ2-7; D unclear. Between the trimmed V and J ends, which lost 11 bases and 3 bases, there was a span of 8 bases. This CDR3 has 10 residues. Germline lookup yields CDR1 SGHAT and CDR2 FQNNGV. CDR3 protein: CACAGYEQYF. CDR3 coding DNA: TGTGCCTGCGCCGGCTACGAGCAGTACTTC.

This clone is a singleton in its sample. The chain joins TRBV7-9 to TRBJ1-4; 7 nucleotides line up with TRBD1. This CDR3 comprises 16 residues. V lost 5 bases and J lost 8; bases outside the gene matches: 14. Germline V CDR1 and CDR2: SEHNR, FQNEAQ (reference sequence). The CDR3 is CASSILTTGRREKLFF. Written as DNA, the CDR3 is TGTGCCAGCAGCATTTTGACGACAGGGAGGAGGGAAAAACTGTTTTTT.

In its sample, this clone was seen once. The chain joins TRBV5-1 to TRBJ2-1, with TRBD2 matching 8 bases. The ends lost 0 bases at V and 6 bases at J; junction bases unmatched: 8. The germline V gene has CDR1 SGHRS and CDR2 YFSETQ. There are 16 residues in the CDR3. For the CDR3, the DNA is TGCGCCAGCAGCTTGGCTCTTAGCGGGGTCCGCAATGAGCAGTTCTTC. Translating gives CASSLALSGVRNEQFF.

The gene calls are TRBV5-1 and TRBJ2-1; TRBD2 aligns across 9 bases. The CDR3 runs to 15 residues. V shed 2 bases and J 5 bases; nucleotides not matched to a gene: 5. Looked up from germline, CDR1 is SGHRS and CDR2 is YFSETQ. CDR3 residues: CASSLVSGGNNEQFF. In DNA form, the CDR3 reads TGCGCCAGCAGCTTAGTTAGCGGGGGTAACAATGAGCAGTTCTTC.

This rearrangement joins TRBV11-2 to TRBJ2-5; D ambiguous. Trimming stripped 5 bases from V and 0 bases from J, with 16 bases between. CDR3 length equals 16 residues. CDR1 is SGHAT and CDR2 is FQNNGV in the germline V gene. Here the CDR3 reads CASSRFTVVYQETQYF. DNA of the CDR3: TGTGCCAGCAGCCGATTCACAGTCGTGTACCAAGAGACCCAGTACTTC.

The rearrangement uses TRBV5-6 and TRBJ1-1; D perhaps matches TRBD1 (5 bases). The CDR3 length is 17 residues. CDR1 is SGHDT, CDR2 YYEEEE, per germline. V shed 4 bases and J shed 0 bases, with 19 bases lying between them. The CDR3 is CASSDRGPFGMNTEAFF. The DNA for the CDR3 is TGTGCCAGCAGCGACAGAGGCCCGTTTGGGATGAACACTGAAGCTTTCTTT.

The V gene is TRBV19, the J gene TRBJ1-5; a possible D gene is TRBD1 (6 bases). Trimming pared 5 bases from V and 4 bases from J, leaving 12 bases between. Germline V gives CDR1 LNHDA, CDR2 SQIVND (reference sequence). This CDR3 is built from 14 residues. The CDR3 reads CASSEGEKNQPQHF. As DNA, the CDR3 is TGTGCCAGTAGTGAGGGGGAGAAAAATCAGCCCCAGCATTTT.

The chain couples TRBV9 to TRBJ2-3; 8 bases align to TRBD2. CDR3 length: 16 amino acids. Germline-derived CDR1 and CDR2 are SGDLS and YYNGEE. After removal of 2 bases from V and 6 bases from J, the junction contained 11 bases not matched to a gene. Here the CDR3 reads CASSVNGRAVPDTQYF. In DNA, the CDR3 is TGTGCCAGCAGCGTTAACGGGAGGGCCGTTCCGGATACGCAGTATTTT.

CDR3: CASSSSGSSYNSPLHF. The DNA of the CDR3 is TGTGCCAGCAGCTCATCAGGTAGTTCCTATAATTCACCCCTCCACTTT. This chain connects TRBV5-6 to TRBJ1-6; D is uncertain. With 3 bases removed from V and 1 base from J, the gap between germline ends came to 11 bases. The CDR3 totals 16 residues. Germline V gene lookup returns CDR1 SGHDT and CDR2 YYEEEE.

The V and J genes are TRBV2 and TRBJ2-1; D is perhaps TRBD2 (6 bases). Germline CDR1 reads SNHLY; CDR2 reads FYNNEI. This CDR3 contains 14 residues. Trimming took 6 bases from V and 8 from J, leaving 17 bases between them. CDR3 amino acids: CASRRDSTTDEQFF. The CDR3 DNA sequence: TGTGCCAGCAGGAGGGACTCGACTACCGATGAGCAGTTCTTC.

This clone appeared a few times. The J gene is TRBJ1-4, the V gene TRBV15, with TRBD1 matching 7 bases. Germline V gives CDR1 LNHNV, CDR2 YYDKDF (reference sequence). The CDR3 loop spans 15 amino acids. V shed 2 bases, J shed 6 bases, and the junction held 6 bases outside the gene matches. DNA of the CDR3: TGTGCCACCAGCAGACTGAGGGGGCCGGATGAAAAACTGTTTTTT. Translation: CATSRLRGPDEKLFF.

This clone is a singleton in its sample. The J gene is TRBJ1-4, the V gene TRBV7-9; 9 nucleotides match TRBD1. CDR3 length: 16 amino acids. V trimming: 5 bases; J trimming: 7 bases; junction bases outside the gene matches: 11. Per the germline V gene, CDR1 is SEHNR and CDR2 is FQNEAQ (reference sequence). CDR3 amino acids: CASSSTTDRGGEKLFF. CDR3 bases: TGTGCCAGCAGCAGCACAACGGACAGGGGCGGTGAAAAACTGTTTTTT.

The genes are TRBV15 and TRBJ2-5; D not resolved. Trimming shortened V by 1 base and J by 3 bases, and 6 bases separated the two germline ends. Germline V gene data show CDR1 as LNHNV and CDR2 as YYDKDF (reference sequence). This CDR3 is 13 amino acids long. CDR3 residues: CATSRGAKETQYF. For the CDR3, the DNA is TGTGCCACCAGCAGAGGAGCGAAAGAGACCCAGTACTTC.

J is TRBJ2-3 and V is TRBV19, with 7 bases lining up with TRBD2. With 4 bases clipped from V and 1 base from J, the junction kept 5 bases outside the gene matches. Germline values: CDR1 LNHDA, CDR2 SQIVND (reference sequence). The CDR3 contains 15 residues. Here the CDR3 reads CASSTLAEGTDTQYF. CDR3 DNA sequence: TGTGCCAGTAGTACTCTAGCGGAAGGCACAGATACGCAGTATTTT. Based on the CDR3 plus reference TRBV19 and TRBJ2-3, the full variable domain is DGGITQSPKYLFRKEGQNVTLSCEQNLNHDAMYWYRQDPGQGLRLIYYSQIVNDFQKGDIAEGYSVSREKKESFPLTVTSAQKNPTAFYLCASSTLAEGTDTQYFGPGTRLTVL.

The rearrangement links TRBV18 to TRBJ2-1; 14 nucleotides agree with TRBD2. V lost 6 bases and J lost 5; bases outside the gene matches: 6. The CDR3 is 16 amino acids. Germline CDR1 reads KGHSH; CDR2 reads LQKENI. CDR3 nucleotides: TGTGCCAGCTCCCGACGACTAGCGGGAGGGGACAATGAGCAGTTCTTC. This codes for CASSRRLAGGDNEQFF.

The chain links TRBV3-1 (or the pseudogene TRBV3-2) to TRBJ2-1; D unresolved. The CDR3 runs 13 residues. V was shortened by 4 bases and J by 7 bases, with 11 bases between the two germline ends. CDR1 is LGHDT, CDR2 YNNKEL, per germline (reference sequence). Written as DNA, the CDR3 is TGTGCCAGCAGCCGAACCAACGGGAATGAGCAGTTCTTC. Translated: CASSRTNGNEQFF.

This clone is a singleton in its sample. In DNA, the CDR3 is TGTGCCAGCAGGATCCAGGACAGAGTCACTGAAGCTTTCTTT. The encoded protein is CASRIQDRVTEAFF. V gene TRBV6-5 combines with J gene TRBJ1-1; D might be TRBD1 (6 bases). V gave up 6 bases and J gave up 4 bases, with 15 bases separating them. The germline CDR1 and CDR2 sequences are MNHEY and SVGAGI. This CDR3 has 14 residues.

The rearrangement uses TRBV24-1 and TRBJ2-1, with D possibly being TRBD1 (6 bases). The germline V and J ends were trimmed by 4 bases and 10 bases, with 10 bases remaining between them. The CDR3 length is 12 residues. Germline CDR1 is KGHDR and CDR2 is SFDVKD. The CDR3 bases are TGTGCCACCAGTGACCAGGGACAAGAGCAGTTCTTC. Its translation is CATSDQGQEQFF.

This chain connects TRBV29-1 to TRBJ2-1, with 14 bases fitting TRBD2. Looked up from germline, CDR1 is SQVTM and CDR2 is ANQGSEA. V shed 6 bases and J 3 bases; nucleotides not matched to a gene: 13. The CDR3 covers 18 residues. The CDR3 reads CSVEGLAGDWSVYNEQFF. In DNA, the CDR3 is TGCAGCGTAGAGGGACTAGCGGGAGACTGGTCCGTCTACAATGAGCAGTTCTTC.

Note on this clone: A much larger clone lies a single base off, so this may be a read error. This chain links TRBV11-2 with TRBJ2-3; TRBD2 aligns across 9 bases. The CDR3 contains 13 residues. CDR1 is SGHAT, CDR2 FQNNGV, per germline. J lost 4 bases, V lost 6 bases, and 2 bases had no gene match. The CDR3 DNA reads TGTGCCAGCAGATGGACTAGCGCAGATACGCAGTATTTT. Its translation: CASRWTSADTQYF.

This sequence joins TRBV29-1 and TRBJ2-3; the D is unclear. The CDR3 is 14 residues long. Trimming pared 7 bases from V and 4 bases from J, leaving 18 bases between. CDR1 is SQVTM and CDR2 is ANQGSEA in the germline V gene. The CDR3 region has the DNA TGCAGCGGGGCAAATTCATGGTTGTCAGATACGCAGTATTTT. This encodes CSGANSWLSDTQYF.

The V and J genes are TRBV2 and TRBJ2-6; 8 bases map to TRBD1. Germline loops: CDR1 SNHLY, CDR2 FYNNEI. The ends lost 8 bases at V and 0 bases at J; junction bases unmatched: 9. The CDR3 runs to 17 residues. The CDR3 is CASRRDRRSSGANVLTF. The CDR3 DNA sequence: TGTGCCAGCCGAAGGGACAGGAGATCCTCTGGGGCCAACGTCCTGACTTTC. Filled out from reference TRBV2 and TRBJ2-6, the complete variable domain reads EPEVTQTPSHQVTQMGQEVILRCVPISNHLYFYWYRQILGQKVEFLVSFYNNEISEKSEIFDDQFSVERPDGSNFTLKIRSTKLEDSAMYFCASRRDRRSSGANVLTFGAGSRLTVL.

V is TRBV12-3 or TRBV12-4 and J is TRBJ1-1; maybe TRBD1 (5 bases). V was clipped by 1 base and J by 7 bases, with 10 bases between them. The CDR3 has 13 residues. CDR3 nucleotides: TGTGCCAGCAGTTTAGAGGGGATCGGTGAAGCTTTCTTT. As protein: CASSLEGIGEAFF.

Only a few counts were recorded for this clone. The V call is TRBV11-3, the J call TRBJ2-1; 15 bases agree with TRBD2. Germline trimming cut 4 bases from V and 7 bases from J; bases unmatched to any gene: 8. The germline V gene encodes CDR1 SGHNT and CDR2 YENEEA. CDR3 length equals 17 residues. CDR3 amino acids: CASSSPMGLAGGNEQFF. CDR3 DNA: TGTGCCAGCAGCTCCCCTATGGGACTAGCGGGAGGAAATGAGCAGTTCTTC.